A single sample is the source of the 4 T cell receptor beta chains below, sequenced in a study of blood T cell repertoires in COVID-19. Assay: immunoSEQ multiplex PCR; the TCRdb copy retains only in-frame clones and omits some. Of approximately 170,000 clones detected, about 81% appear once; the ten largest clones hold roughly a fifth. Sequenced input: peripheral blood. These receptors all stem from an elderly woman with acute or convalescent COVID-19.

The rearrangement uses TRBV4-2 and TRBJ1-4; 8 nucleotides line up with TRBD1. The V and J ends lost 3 bases and 6 bases, in that order; junction bases with no gene match: 9. The CDR3 has 16 residues. Looked up from germline, CDR1 is LGHNA and CDR2 is YNFKEQ. The CDR3 sequence: CASSHLYRGLDEKLFF. CDR3 DNA: TGTGCCAGCAGCCATCTATACAGGGGGTTGGATGAAAAACTGTTTTTT.

In this sample, this clone turned up once. This chain links TRBV12-5 with TRBJ1-3; a weak D match, TRBD1 (5 bases). Trimming stripped 3 bases from V and 0 bases from J, with 9 bases between. Germline values: CDR1 LGHNT, CDR2 FRNRAP. The CDR3 contains 15 residues. The CDR3 nucleotides read TGTGCTAGTGGTTTCGACAGAGTCTCTGGAAACACCATATATTTT. Translating it yields CASGFDRVSGNTIYF.

This chain uses TRBV5-1 with TRBJ2-1; TRBD1 matches 10 bases. The junction had 12 bases not matched to a gene; V was cut back by 4 bases and J by 8 bases. Germline V gene lookup returns CDR1 SGHRS and CDR2 YFSETQ. The CDR3 length is 16 residues. The CDR3 protein is CASSQTPGQGRDEQFF. The CDR3 coding sequence is TGCGCCAGCAGCCAGACACCGGGACAGGGGCGGGATGAGCAGTTCTTC.

This chain joins TRBV2 and TRBJ1-2, with TRBD1 matching 8 bases. The germline gives CDR1 SNHLY, CDR2 FYNNEI. Unmatched junction bases numbered 4, after V lost 5 bases and J lost 5 bases. The CDR3 runs to 13 residues. This chain's CDR3 is CASSYDRGYGYTF. The CDR3 coding sequence is TGTGCCAGCAGTTACGACAGGGGTTATGGCTACACCTTC.